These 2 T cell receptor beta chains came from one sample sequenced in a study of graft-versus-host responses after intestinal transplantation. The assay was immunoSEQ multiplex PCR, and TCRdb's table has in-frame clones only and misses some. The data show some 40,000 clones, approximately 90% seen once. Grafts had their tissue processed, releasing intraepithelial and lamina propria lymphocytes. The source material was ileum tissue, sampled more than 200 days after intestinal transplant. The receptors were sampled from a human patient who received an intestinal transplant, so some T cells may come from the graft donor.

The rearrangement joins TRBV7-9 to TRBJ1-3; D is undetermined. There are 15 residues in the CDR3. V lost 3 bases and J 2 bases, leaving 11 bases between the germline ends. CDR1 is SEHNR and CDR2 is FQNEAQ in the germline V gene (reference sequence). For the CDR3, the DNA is TGTGCCAGCAGCTTGGACGGAAAACCTGGAAACACCATATATTTT. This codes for CASSLDGKPGNTIYF.

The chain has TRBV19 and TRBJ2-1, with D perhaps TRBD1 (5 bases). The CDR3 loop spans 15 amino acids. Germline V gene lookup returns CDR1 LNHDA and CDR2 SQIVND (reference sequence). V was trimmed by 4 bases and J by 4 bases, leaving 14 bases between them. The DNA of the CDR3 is TGTGCCAGTAGTACGTCGGCAGGGCCGTACAATGAGCAGTTCTTC. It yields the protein CASSTSAGPYNEQFF.